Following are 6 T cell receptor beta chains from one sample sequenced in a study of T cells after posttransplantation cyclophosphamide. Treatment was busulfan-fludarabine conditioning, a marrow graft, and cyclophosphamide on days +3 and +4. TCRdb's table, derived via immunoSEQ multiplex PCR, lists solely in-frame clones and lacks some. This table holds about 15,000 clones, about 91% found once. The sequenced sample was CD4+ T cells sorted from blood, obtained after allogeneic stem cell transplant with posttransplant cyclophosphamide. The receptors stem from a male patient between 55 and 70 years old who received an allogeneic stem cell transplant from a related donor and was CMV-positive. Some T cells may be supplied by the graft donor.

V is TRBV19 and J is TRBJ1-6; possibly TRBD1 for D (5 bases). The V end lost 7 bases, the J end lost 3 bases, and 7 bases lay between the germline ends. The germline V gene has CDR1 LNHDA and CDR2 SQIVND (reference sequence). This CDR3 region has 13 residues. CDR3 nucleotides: TGTGCCAGTAAGACAGACTATAATTCACCCCTCCACTTT. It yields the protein CASKTDYNSPLHF. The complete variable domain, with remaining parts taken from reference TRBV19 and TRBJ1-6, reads DGGITQSPKYLFRKEGQNVTLSCEQNLNHDAMYWYRQDPGQGLRLIYYSQIVNDFQKGDIAEGYSVSREKKESFPLTVTSAQKNPTAFYLCASKTDYNSPLHFGNGTRLTVT.

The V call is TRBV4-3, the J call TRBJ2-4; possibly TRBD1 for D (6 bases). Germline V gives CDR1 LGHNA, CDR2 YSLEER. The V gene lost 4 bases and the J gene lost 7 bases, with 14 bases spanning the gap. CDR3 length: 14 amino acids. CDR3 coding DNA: TGCGCCAGCAGCCGCACGGACAGAGGGAACATTCAGTACTTC. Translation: CASSRTDRGNIQYF.

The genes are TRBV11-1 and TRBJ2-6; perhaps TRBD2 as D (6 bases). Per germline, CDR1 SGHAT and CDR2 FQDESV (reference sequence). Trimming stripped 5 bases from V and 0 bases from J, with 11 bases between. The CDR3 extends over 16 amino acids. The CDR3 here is CASSMFGGSGANVLTF. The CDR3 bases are TGTGCCAGCAGCATGTTCGGGGGCTCTGGGGCCAACGTCCTGACTTTC.

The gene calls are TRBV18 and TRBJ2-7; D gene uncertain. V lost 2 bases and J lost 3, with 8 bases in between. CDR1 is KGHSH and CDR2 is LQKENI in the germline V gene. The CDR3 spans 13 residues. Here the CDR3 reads CASSPGPDYEQYF. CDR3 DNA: TGTGCCAGCTCACCAGGGCCTGACTACGAGCAGTACTTC.

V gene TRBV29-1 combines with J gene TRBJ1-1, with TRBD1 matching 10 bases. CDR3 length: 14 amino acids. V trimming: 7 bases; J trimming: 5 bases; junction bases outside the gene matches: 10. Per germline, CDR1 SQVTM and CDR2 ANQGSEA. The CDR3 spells CSALGQGEGTEAFF. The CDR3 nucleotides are TGCAGCGCCCTAGGACAGGGGGAAGGGACTGAAGCTTTCTTT.

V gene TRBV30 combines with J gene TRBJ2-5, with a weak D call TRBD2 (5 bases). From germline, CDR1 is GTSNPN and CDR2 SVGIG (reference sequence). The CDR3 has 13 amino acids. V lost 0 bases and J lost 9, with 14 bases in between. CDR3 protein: CAWSVRAAVAQYF. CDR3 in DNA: TGTGCCTGGAGTGTGAGGGCCGCTGTGGCCCAGTACTTC.